What follows is one TCR beta chain and its context. Its target is unknown. V lost 2 bases, J lost 3 bases, and 12 bases lay in between. The CDR3 sequence is 14 residues long. CDR1 and CDR2 (germline): SGHDT, YYEEEE. The sample comes from a study of cytomegalovirus exposure and HLA in healthy donors. The overall study: Sequencing of about 179 million T cells in an earlier analysis found under 120 million unique TCR beta sequences. Whole-study findings and limits: What TCR beta sequences reportedly achieved was accurate prediction of HLA-A and HLA-B alleles in most subjects. Despite most TCR sequences being rare, some public TCRs occurred in many donors.

PCR amplification relied on 60 Vbeta primers (plus 13 Jbeta primers). Sequenced by immunoSEQ multiplex PCR; TCRdb stores in-frame clones only, minus some. The sample carries roughly 58,000 clones, approximately 83% recorded once. The sequence was collected from a human donor in good health. Material for sequencing was PBMCs. The gene calls are TRBV5-6 and TRBJ2-7; D is unresolved. CDR3 sequence: CASSFGSGSYEQYF. The CDR3 DNA is TGTGCCAGCAGCTTCGGTTCAGGCAGCTACGAGCAGTACTTC.